The entry below describes one T cell receptor beta chain. No antigen is known for it. No base-level quality is on record; no much larger clone is a single base apart. TCRbeta CDR3 regions were amplified from genomic DNA by means of the immunoSEQ Assay, a bias-controlled multiplex PCR. Per the original workflow: The number of nucleated cells in each sample was estimated by amplification of reference gene primers within the assay. To quantify the absolute abundance of each unique TCRbeta CDR3 rearrangement, sequence reads were collapsed and filtered. For each sample, productive Simpson clonality was calculated as the square root of Simpson's diversity index across productive rearrangements. In TCRdb, the immuneACCESS table is reduced to in-frame sequences with V and J assigned. These tables do not hold every clone; where another copy was compared, an unresolved V gene accounts for under half, and the others remain unexplained. D and trimming come from the DNA, and the V and J calls and clone size come from that table. This sample holds 30,000 to 35,000 clones; roughly 80% were observed only once. The ten largest clones capture roughly 14% of the sample.

The data were obtained in a study of blood T cell repertoires in COVID-19 (TCRdb year 2020). Concerning the study at large: Samples covering the acute and convalescent phases of COVID-19 were provided by collaborators in the United States, Italy and Spain. The repertoires were made available in a free public database intended to serve as a resource for research on the immune response to SARS-CoV-2. Samples came from the ongoing ImmuneRACE study (first 160 participants) plus 1,254 subjects from 6 global collaborators. The material from the prospective study consisted of cDNA or gDNA derived from T cells, B-cell-depleted T cells, or PBMCs. A de-identified subject ID, COVID-19 status, age in years and sex were almost always included in the sample metadata. The dataset comprised deeply sampled blood TCRbeta repertoires from subjects exposed to, actively infected with, or recovered from COVID-19. Where available, HLA class I and class II types were obtained from metadata supplied by the sample provider rather than from assay-based typing.

The collaborating institutions used their own protocols to collect whole blood in K2EDTA tubes. For TCRbeta analysis, collaborators shipped samples in one of three forms: frozen whole blood, isolated PBMCs, or DNA extracted from either of those sample types. The full study reports these points: The quantity of clinical and demographic metadata differed by source and by participant and was supplied without curation.

Sequences LGHNT (CDR1) and FRNRAP (CDR2) are obtained from the germline V gene. Inclusive of the bounding cysteine and phenylalanine, the CDR3 is 12 residues long. Just the 36-base CDR3 DNA is kept, in frame starting at base 1. V loses 2 bases, J loses 7 bases, and the germline ends lie 9 bases apart. Sequencing was carried out using peripheral blood. This clonotype was sampled from a man at least 80 years old with active or convalescent COVID-19. The chain is assembled from TRBV12-5 and TRBJ2-7; TRBD1 might be the D gene, on 7 matching bases. The nucleotide sequence reads as follows: TGTGCTAGTGGTTTGCAGGGGGGAGAGCAGTACTTC. It is translated as CASGLQGGEQYF.